Listed here are 5 T cell receptor beta chains from one sample, sequenced in a study of cytomegalovirus exposure and HLA in healthy donors. In the PCR, 60 Vbeta and 13 Jbeta primers were used. Here immunoSEQ multiplex PCR was the method, and the copy in TCRdb shows in-frame clones only, minus some. The sample has approximately 70,000 clones, roughly four fifths seen once; the top ten hold about 5.7%. The sample comprised PBMCs. The receptors were sampled from a man in his fifties or sixties in good health and CMV-seronegative.

V gene TRBV4-2 combines with J gene TRBJ2-6, with no clear D. The V end lost 4 bases, the J end lost 2 bases, and 18 bases lay between the germline ends. The germline gives CDR1 LGHNA, CDR2 YNFKEQ. This CDR3 comprises 18 residues. The CDR3 here is CASSPMTETLPGANVLTF. DNA of the CDR3: TGTGCCAGCAGCCCTATGACCGAGACTCTCCCTGGGGCCAACGTCCTGACTTTC.

This clone was recorded a few times. The rearrangement joins TRBV30 to TRBJ1-2; D call uncertain. Germline V gene lookup returns CDR1 GTSNPN and CDR2 SVGIG (reference sequence). CDR3 length: 13 amino acids. V was pared by 2 bases and J by 8 bases, with 15 bases between. The CDR3 DNA reads TGTGCCTGGAGTAACGCGGGGAATACGGGCTACACCTTC. As protein: CAWSNAGNTGYTF. The full variable domain, in which reference TRBV30 and TRBJ1-2 provide the parts outside the CDR3, is SQTIHQWPATLVQPVGSPLSLECTVEGTSNPNLYWYRQAAGRGLQLLFYSVGIGQISSEVPQNLSASRPQDRQFILSSKKLLLSDSGFYLCAWSNAGNTGYTFGSGTRLTVV.

The sample holds one count of this clone. The chain is built from TRBV30 and TRBJ2-3, with 8 bases identical to TRBD2. The V gene's germline CDR1 is GTSNPN and CDR2 SVGIG (reference sequence). The CDR3 runs to 15 residues. The V segment lost 3 bases and the J segment 2 bases; nucleotides outside the gene matches: 7. CDR3 nucleotide sequence: TGTGCCTGGAGCCCGGCACTAGCGGCCACAGATACGCAGTATTTT. This codes for CAWSPALAATDTQYF.

The chain uses TRBV7-6 and TRBJ2-1, with 7 bases lining up with TRBD1. There are 15 residues in the CDR3. The ends lost 4 bases at V and 8 bases at J; junction bases unmatched: 11. Germline assignment: CDR1 SGHVS and CDR2 FNYEAQ. The CDR3: CASSSRQGIKDEQFF. CDR3 sequence (DNA): TGTGCCAGCAGCTCACGACAGGGAATCAAGGATGAGCAGTTCTTC.

The chain uses TRBV6-5 and TRBJ1-6, with D perhaps TRBD1 (5 bases). Germline CDR1 and CDR2: MNHEY and SVGAGI. The CDR3 extends over 15 amino acids. V lost 0 bases and J lost 7, with 10 bases in between. CDR3 amino acids: CASSYSTELNSPLHF. DNA for the CDR3: TGTGCCAGCAGTTACTCGACAGAACTAAATTCACCCCTCCACTTT.